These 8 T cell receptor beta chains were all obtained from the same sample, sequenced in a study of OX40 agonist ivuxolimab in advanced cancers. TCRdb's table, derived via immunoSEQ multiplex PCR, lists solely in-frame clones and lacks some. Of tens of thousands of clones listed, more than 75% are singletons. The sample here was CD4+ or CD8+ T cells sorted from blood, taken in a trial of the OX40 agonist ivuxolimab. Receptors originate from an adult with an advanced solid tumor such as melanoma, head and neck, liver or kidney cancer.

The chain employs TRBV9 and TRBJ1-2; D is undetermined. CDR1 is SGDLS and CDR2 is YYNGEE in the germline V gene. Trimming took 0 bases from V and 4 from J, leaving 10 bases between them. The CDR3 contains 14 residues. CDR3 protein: CASSVEGPFYGYTF. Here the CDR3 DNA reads TGTGCCAGCAGCGTAGAAGGCCCTTTCTATGGCTACACCTTC.

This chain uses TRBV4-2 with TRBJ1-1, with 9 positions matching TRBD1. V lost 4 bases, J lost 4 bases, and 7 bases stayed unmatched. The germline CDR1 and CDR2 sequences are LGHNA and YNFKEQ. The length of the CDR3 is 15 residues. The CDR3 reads CASSRDDRGGTEAFF. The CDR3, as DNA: TGTGCCAGCAGCCGAGACGACAGGGGGGGCACTGAAGCTTTCTTT.

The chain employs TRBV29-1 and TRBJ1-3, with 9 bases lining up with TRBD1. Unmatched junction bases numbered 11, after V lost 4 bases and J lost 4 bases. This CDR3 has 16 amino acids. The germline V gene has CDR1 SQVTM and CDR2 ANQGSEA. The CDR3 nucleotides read TGCAGCGTTGTGGGGGACAGGGATGCGAAAGGAAACACCATATATTTT. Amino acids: CSVVGDRDAKGNTIYF.

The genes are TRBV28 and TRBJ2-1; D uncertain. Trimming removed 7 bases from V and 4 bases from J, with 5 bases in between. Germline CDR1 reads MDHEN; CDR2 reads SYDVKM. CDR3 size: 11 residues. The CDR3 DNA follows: TGTGCCAGCAAAACATACAATGAGCAGTTCTTC. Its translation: CASKTYNEQFF.

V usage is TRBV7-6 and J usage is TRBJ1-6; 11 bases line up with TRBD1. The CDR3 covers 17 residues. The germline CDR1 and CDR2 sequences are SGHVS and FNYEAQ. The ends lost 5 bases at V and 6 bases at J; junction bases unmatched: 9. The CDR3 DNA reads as TGTGCCAGCAGCCGGCTCGGACAGGGGGCTGGTAATTCACCCCTCCACTTT. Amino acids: CASSRLGQGAGNSPLHF.

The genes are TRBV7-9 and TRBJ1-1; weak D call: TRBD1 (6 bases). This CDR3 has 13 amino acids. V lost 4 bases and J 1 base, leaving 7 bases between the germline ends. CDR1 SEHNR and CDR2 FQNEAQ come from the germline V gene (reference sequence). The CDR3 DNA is TGTGCCAGCAGCTGGACAGAGAACACTGAAGCTTTCTTT. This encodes CASSWTENTEAFF.

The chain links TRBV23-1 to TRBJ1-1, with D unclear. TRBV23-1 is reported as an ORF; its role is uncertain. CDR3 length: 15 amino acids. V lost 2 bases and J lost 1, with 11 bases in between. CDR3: CASSQEVRENTEAFF. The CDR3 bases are TGCGCCAGCAGTCAAGAGGTTCGAGAGAACACTGAAGCTTTCTTT.

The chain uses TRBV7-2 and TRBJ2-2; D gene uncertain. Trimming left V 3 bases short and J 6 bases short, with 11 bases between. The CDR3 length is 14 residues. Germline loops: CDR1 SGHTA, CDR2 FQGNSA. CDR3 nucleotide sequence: TGTGCCAGCAGCTTGATGAGTCAGCCCGGGGAGCTGTTTTTT. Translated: CASSLMSQPGELFF.